The rows below give T cell receptor beta chains drawn from one sample of a study of blood T cell repertoires in COVID-19. Measured with immunoSEQ multiplex PCR; TCRdb has only the in-frame clones, and not every one. The data show 25,000 to 35,000 clones, roughly 80% seen once. The sequenced material came from peripheral blood. These receptors were collected from a woman between 65 and 79 years old with acute or convalescent COVID-19. Both conserved end residues are part of each CDR3. The order of the fields is D gene, J gene, clone size, CDR3 length, V gene, CDR3 protein, CDR3 DNA. D genes are given only for firm matches. Clone size appears in some rows only: once, few, many, or a class for an expanded clone.

D gene: .; J gene: TRBJ2-6; clone size: .; CDR3 length: 15; V gene: TRBV28; CDR3 protein: CASSPRTAGANVLTF; CDR3 DNA: TGTGCCAGCAGCCCTCGGACAGCTGGGGCCAACGTCCTGACTTTC
D gene: .; J gene: TRBJ1-1; clone size: .; CDR3 length: 13; V gene: TRBV27; CDR3 protein: CASSFAANTEAFF; CDR3 DNA: TGTGCCAGCAGTTTTGCGGCAAACACTGAAGCTTTCTTT
D gene: TRBD1; J gene: TRBJ1-1; clone size: .; CDR3 length: 12; V gene: TRBV7-6; CDR3 protein: CASSPTGAEAFF; CDR3 DNA: TGTGCCAGCAGCCCGACAGGGGCTGAAGCTTTCTTT
D gene: .; J gene: TRBJ2-7; clone size: .; CDR3 length: 13; V gene: TRBV29-1; CDR3 protein: CSVEVPGFYEQYF; CDR3 DNA: TGCAGCGTTGAGGTGCCAGGGTTCTACGAGCAGTACTTC
D gene: .; J gene: TRBJ1-2; clone size: .; CDR3 length: 16; V gene: TRBV3-1/TRBV3-2; CDR3 protein: CASSQDLATGNYGYTF; CDR3 DNA: TGTGCCAGCAGCCAAGATCTCGCAACGGGAAACTATGGCTACACCTTC
D gene: TRBD2; J gene: TRBJ2-7; clone size: once; CDR3 length: 17; V gene: TRBV27; CDR3 protein: CASSPFSGGRSSYEQYF; CDR3 DNA: TGTGCCAGCAGTCCATTCTCGGGGGGGCGGAGCTCCTACGAGCAGTACTTC
D gene: .; J gene: TRBJ2-3; clone size: .; CDR3 length: 15; V gene: TRBV7-6; CDR3 protein: CASSRTSGDTDTQYF; CDR3 DNA: TGTGCCAGCAGCCGCACTTCCGGGGACACAGATACGCAGTATTTT
D gene: TRBD2; J gene: TRBJ2-3; clone size: .; CDR3 length: 19; V gene: TRBV10-3; CDR3 protein: CAISGLAGEGGFGTDTQYF; CDR3 DNA: TGTGCCATCAGCGGACTAGCGGGAGAGGGGGGTTTTGGCACAGATACGCAGTATTTT
D gene: .; J gene: TRBJ1-4; clone size: .; CDR3 length: 16; V gene: TRBV19; CDR3 protein: CASRALAGAANEKLFF; CDR3 DNA: TGTGCCAGTAGAGCCCTAGCGGGAGCAGCTAATGAAAAACTGTTTTTT
D gene: .; J gene: TRBJ1-4; clone size: .; CDR3 length: 15; V gene: TRBV25-1; CDR3 protein: CASSESRVGNEKLFF; CDR3 DNA: TGTGCCAGCAGTGAATCCAGGGTGGGGAATGAAAAACTGTTTTTT
D gene: .; J gene: TRBJ1-5; clone size: .; CDR3 length: 14; V gene: TRBV29-1; CDR3 protein: CSVGAGDLNQPQHF; CDR3 DNA: TGCAGCGTTGGGGCAGGGGATTTGAATCAGCCCCAGCATTTT
D gene: .; J gene: TRBJ2-5; clone size: .; CDR3 length: 15; V gene: TRBV4-2; CDR3 protein: CASSQDLASKETQYF; CDR3 DNA: TGTGCCAGCAGCCAAGATCTGGCTAGTAAAGAGACCCAGTACTTC
D gene: .; J gene: TRBJ2-7; clone size: .; CDR3 length: 15; V gene: TRBV7-6; CDR3 protein: CASSLAGGHSYEQYF; CDR3 DNA: TGTGCCAGCAGCTTAGCGGGGGGGCACTCCTACGAGCAGTACTTC
D gene: .; J gene: TRBJ1-3; clone size: .; CDR3 length: 16; V gene: TRBV4-2; CDR3 protein: CASSQVRQSSGNTIYF; CDR3 DNA: TGTGCCAGCAGCCAAGTGAGGCAGAGCTCTGGAAACACCATATATTTT
D gene: TRBD1; J gene: TRBJ2-5; clone size: few; CDR3 length: 15; V gene: TRBV9; CDR3 protein: CASAPRDRVQETQYF; CDR3 DNA: TGTGCCAGCGCCCCCCGGGACAGGGTCCAAGAGACCCAGTACTTC
D gene: TRBD2; J gene: TRBJ2-7; clone size: .; CDR3 length: 15; V gene: TRBV3-1/TRBV3-2; CDR3 protein: CASSQTGTSGNGQYF; CDR3 DNA: TGTGCCAGCAGCCAAACCGGGACTAGCGGGAATGGGCAGTACTTC
D gene: TRBD2; J gene: TRBJ2-7; clone size: .; CDR3 length: 16; V gene: TRBV7-9; CDR3 protein: CASSPEGASGVNEQYF; CDR3 DNA: TGTGCCAGCAGCCCCGAGGGGGCTAGCGGGGTAAACGAGCAGTACTTC
D gene: .; J gene: TRBJ1-5; clone size: .; CDR3 length: 17; V gene: TRBV5-8; CDR3 protein: CASSQTRVVSGNQPQHF; CDR3 DNA: TGTGCCAGCAGTCAGACTCGGGTCGTCAGTGGCAATCAGCCCCAGCATTTT
D gene: .; J gene: TRBJ1-1; clone size: .; CDR3 length: 13; V gene: TRBV27; CDR3 protein: CASSLGGNTEAFF; CDR3 DNA: TGTGCCAGCAGTCTCGGTGGGAACACTGAAGCTTTCTTT
D gene: TRBD2; J gene: TRBJ2-1; clone size: .; CDR3 length: 18; V gene: TRBV4-1; CDR3 protein: CASSQPRRLAGGLNEQFF; CDR3 DNA: TGCGCCAGCAGCCAACCCCGTAGGCTAGCGGGGGGGTTAAATGAGCAGTTCTTC
D gene: TRBD1; J gene: TRBJ2-3; clone size: .; CDR3 length: 17; V gene: TRBV28; CDR3 protein: CASSLHNPGQASHTQYF; CDR3 DNA: TGTGCCAGCAGTTTGCATAATCCGGGACAGGCTTCACATACGCAGTATTTT
D gene: TRBD2; J gene: TRBJ2-7; clone size: once; CDR3 length: 15; V gene: TRBV18; CDR3 protein: CASSPLAVDAYEQYF; CDR3 DNA: TGTGCCAGCTCGCCTCTAGCGGTAGACGCCTACGAGCAGTACTTC
D gene: TRBD2; J gene: TRBJ2-5; clone size: .; CDR3 length: 16; V gene: TRBV28; CDR3 protein: CASSPLVGLEWETQYF; CDR3 DNA: TGTGCCAGCAGTCCACTGGTGGGACTAGAGTGGGAGACCCAGTACTTC
D gene: .; J gene: TRBJ1-5; clone size: .; CDR3 length: 13; V gene: TRBV12-3/TRBV12-4; CDR3 protein: CASSLGQNQPQHF; CDR3 DNA: TGTGCCAGCAGCTTGGGCCAGAATCAGCCCCAGCATTTT
D gene: .; J gene: TRBJ1-1; clone size: .; CDR3 length: 13; V gene: TRBV29-1; CDR3 protein: CSVSSNWNTEAFF; CDR3 DNA: TGCAGCGTTTCAAGCAACTGGAACACTGAAGCTTTCTTT
D gene: TRBD2; J gene: TRBJ2-1; clone size: .; CDR3 length: 14; V gene: TRBV29-1; CDR3 protein: CSAGGSSSYNEQFF; CDR3 DNA: TGCAGCGCCGGGGGGTCGAGCTCCTACAATGAGCAGTTCTTC
D gene: TRBD1; J gene: TRBJ2-1; clone size: .; CDR3 length: 11; V gene: TRBV29-1; CDR3 protein: CSVGRGNEQFF; CDR3 DNA: TGCAGCGTTGGCAGGGGGAATGAGCAGTTCTTC
D gene: .; J gene: TRBJ1-5; clone size: .; CDR3 length: 13; V gene: TRBV6-5; CDR3 protein: CASSYSGDQPQHF; CDR3 DNA: TGTGCCAGCAGTTACTCAGGGGATCAGCCCCAGCATTTT
D gene: .; J gene: TRBJ2-7; clone size: .; CDR3 length: 13; V gene: TRBV18; CDR3 protein: CASSPDSSYEQYF; CDR3 DNA: TGTGCCAGCTCACCGGACAGCTCCTACGAGCAGTACTTC
D gene: .; J gene: TRBJ2-3; clone size: .; CDR3 length: 12; V gene: TRBV29-1; CDR3 protein: CSVVSNTDTQYF; CDR3 DNA: TGCAGCGTCGTTAGTAACACAGATACGCAGTATTTT
D gene: TRBD1; J gene: TRBJ2-5; clone size: .; CDR3 length: 14; V gene: TRBV19; CDR3 protein: CASSKTGYSETQYF; CDR3 DNA: TGTGCCAGTAGCAAGACAGGGTATTCAGAGACCCAGTACTTC
D gene: TRBD1; J gene: TRBJ2-3; clone size: few; CDR3 length: 17; V gene: TRBV9; CDR3 protein: CASSVGTGYSVLDTQYF; CDR3 DNA: TGTGCCAGCAGCGTAGGGACAGGGTATAGTGTACTAGATACGCAGTATTTT
D gene: TRBD2; J gene: TRBJ2-5; clone size: .; CDR3 length: 14; V gene: TRBV13; CDR3 protein: CASSFPGGWETQYF; CDR3 DNA: TGTGCCAGCAGCTTCCCGGGGGGTTGGGAGACCCAGTACTTC
D gene: .; J gene: TRBJ2-1; clone size: few; CDR3 length: 13; V gene: TRBV5-1; CDR3 protein: CASSSPAANEQFF; CDR3 DNA: TGCGCCAGCAGCTCCCCAGCGGCGAATGAGCAGTTCTTC
D gene: TRBD1; J gene: TRBJ2-3; clone size: once; CDR3 length: 15; V gene: TRBV14; CDR3 protein: CASSQKTGGTDTQYF; CDR3 DNA: TGTGCCAGCAGCCAAAAGACAGGGGGCACAGATACGCAGTATTTT
D gene: .; J gene: TRBJ1-4; clone size: .; CDR3 length: 17; V gene: TRBV3-1/TRBV3-2; CDR3 protein: CASSQEGLRATNEKLFF; CDR3 DNA: TGTGCCAGCAGCCAAGAAGGGTTGAGGGCAACTAATGAAAAACTGTTTTTT
D gene: TRBD1; J gene: TRBJ2-7; clone size: .; CDR3 length: 14; V gene: TRBV19; CDR3 protein: CASSIRGQLYEQYF; CDR3 DNA: TGTGCCAGTAGTATAAGGGGACAGCTCTACGAGCAGTACTTC
D gene: .; J gene: TRBJ2-1; clone size: .; CDR3 length: 13; V gene: TRBV9; CDR3 protein: CASSLGGGNEQFF; CDR3 DNA: TGTGCCAGCAGCCTGGGGGGTGGGAATGAGCAGTTCTTC
D gene: .; J gene: TRBJ2-7; clone size: .; CDR3 length: 13; V gene: TRBV6-5; CDR3 protein: CASSYSSRDEQYF; CDR3 DNA: TGTGCCAGCAGTTACTCGAGCAGGGACGAGCAGTACTTC
D gene: TRBD2; J gene: TRBJ2-7; clone size: .; CDR3 length: 16; V gene: TRBV18; CDR3 protein: CASSPGGTSGRAEQYF; CDR3 DNA: TGTGCCAGCTCACCAGGGGGGACTAGCGGGAGGGCCGAGCAGTACTTC
D gene: TRBD2; J gene: TRBJ2-3; clone size: .; CDR3 length: 14; V gene: TRBV7-2; CDR3 protein: CASSSLAGADTQYF; CDR3 DNA: TGTGCCAGCAGCTCACTAGCGGGAGCAGATACGCAGTATTTT
D gene: TRBD1; J gene: TRBJ2-7; clone size: .; CDR3 length: 15; V gene: TRBV25-1; CDR3 protein: CASSESRTGNNEQYF; CDR3 DNA: TGTGCCAGCAGTGAATCCCGGACAGGGAATAACGAGCAGTACTTC